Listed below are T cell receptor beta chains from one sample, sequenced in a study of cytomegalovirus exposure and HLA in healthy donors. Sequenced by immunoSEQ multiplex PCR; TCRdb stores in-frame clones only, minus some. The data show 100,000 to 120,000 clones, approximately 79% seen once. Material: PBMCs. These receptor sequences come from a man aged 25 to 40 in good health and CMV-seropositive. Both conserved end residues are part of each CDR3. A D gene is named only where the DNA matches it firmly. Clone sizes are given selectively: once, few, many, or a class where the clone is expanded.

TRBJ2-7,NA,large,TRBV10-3,TGTGCCATCGAATCACAGGATTCCTACGAGCAGTACTTC,CAIESQDSYEQYF
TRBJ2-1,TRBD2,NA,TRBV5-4,TGTGCCAGCAGCTACCTCTTAGCGGGTACCTCCTACAATGAGCAGTTCTTC,CASSYLLAGTSYNEQFF
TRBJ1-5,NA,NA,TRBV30,TGTGCCTGGATCGGGACACCGCGGCCTAGCAATCAGCCCCAGCATTTT,CAWIGTPRPSNQPQHF
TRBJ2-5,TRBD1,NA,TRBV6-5,TGTGCCACCACGGGGACAGGGAAAGAGACCCAGTACTTC,CATTGTGKETQYF
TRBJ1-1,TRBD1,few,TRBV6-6,TGTGCCAGCGGGGACAGTGAAGCTTTCTTT,CASGDSEAFF
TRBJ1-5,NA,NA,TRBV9,TGTGCCAGCAGCGCACAGGTAGGAGTCGATCAGCCCCAGCATTTT,CASSAQVGVDQPQHF
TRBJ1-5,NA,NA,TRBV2,TGTGCCAGCAGTCAGGGTAAGGGTCAGCCCCAGCATTTT,CASSQGKGQPQHF
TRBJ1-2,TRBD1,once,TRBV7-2,TGTGCCAGCAGCTTAGCTGGACAGGGACCCTATGGCTACACCTTC,CASSLAGQGPYGYTF
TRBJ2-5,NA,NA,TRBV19,TGTGCCAGTAGTATGACTACCGGGGACCAGTACTTC,CASSMTTGDQYF
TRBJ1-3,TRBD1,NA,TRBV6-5,TGTGCCAGCAGTTACCCAAGGACAGGCTCTGGAAACACCATATATTTT,CASSYPRTGSGNTIYF
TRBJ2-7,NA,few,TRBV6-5,TGTGCCAGCAGAAAGAAGGAGACGGCATACGAGCAGTACTTC,CASRKKETAYEQYF
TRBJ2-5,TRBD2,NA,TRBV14,TGTGCCAGCAGCCAAGATGAGGAAGCGGGGGGTCAAGAGACCCAGTACTTC,CASSQDEEAGGQETQYF
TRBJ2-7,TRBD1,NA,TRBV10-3,TGTGCCATCAGTGAGCCAGGGGGCTACTACGAGCAGTACTTC,CAISEPGGYYEQYF
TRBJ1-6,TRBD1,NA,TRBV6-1,TGTGCCAGCAGTGAGCTCCTCGGGACAGGGTTTGTGGAATATAATTCACCCCTCCACTTT,CASSELLGTGFVEYNSPLHF
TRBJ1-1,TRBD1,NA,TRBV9,TGTGCCAGCAGCGAATCTACAGGGGAGAACACTGAAGCTTTCTTT,CASSESTGENTEAFF
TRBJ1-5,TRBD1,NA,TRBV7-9,TGTTCCAGCAGCGAAGGGACAGCTAGCAATCAGCCCCAGCATTTT,CSSSEGTASNQPQHF